A selection of T cell receptor beta chains follows, all from one sample in a study of blood T cells in healthy people across ages. Each CDR3 protein is one row after TCRdb ran MiXCR on the 5' RACE reads. The table shows about 1 million distinct CDR3 sequences, with 35% to 55% occurring only once. Sample: blood. The origin of the receptors is a woman aged 60 to 75 in good health. Each CDR3 is given with its conserved first and last residue. The D gene is left open where the match is weak. Size is stated for part of the rows, as once, few or many counts, or as a class when the clone is expanded.

J gene | D gene | clone size | V gene | CDR3 DNA | CDR3 protein
TRBJ2-3 | NA | NA | TRBV19 | TGTGCCAGTAGTATGGGAACCTTGACAGATACGCAGTATTTT | CASSMGTLTDTQYF
TRBJ2-7 | NA | NA | TRBV14 | TGTGCCAGCGGCGGGATCCCTTGGGGAGAGCAGTACTTC | CASGGIPWGEQYF
TRBJ2-1 | TRBD2 | NA | TRBV4-2 | TGTGCCAGCAGCCGCCTGACTAGCGGGGTATACAATGAGCAGTTCTTC | CASSRLTSGVYNEQFF
TRBJ2-5 | TRBD2 | NA | TRBV25-1 | TGTGCCAGCAGTGACGGAAATCGACTAGCTTTTCAAGAGACCCAGTACTTC | CASSDGNRLAFQETQYF
TRBJ1-5 | TRBD1 | NA | TRBV4-1 | TGCGCCAGCAGCCGGCAGGAGGGGGCGTCCAATCAGCCCCAGCATTTT | CASSRQEGASNQPQHF
TRBJ1-1 | NA | NA | TRBV5-1 | TGCGCCAGCCGTGCGGGGAAGGGGAACACTGAAGCTTTCTTT | CASRAGKGNTEAFF
TRBJ2-3 | NA | NA | TRBV27 | TGTGCCAGCAGCTACCCGGAGGGTACGCAGTATTTT | CASSYPEGTQYF
TRBJ2-5 | NA | NA | TRBV6-6 | TGTGCCAGCAACCGGGCCGGCAATGAGCGGTACTTC | CASNRAGNERYF
TRBJ2-2 | NA | once | TRBV14 | TGTGCCAGCAGCCAAGACAGCAGGTCCAGCTTCGTCGGGGAGCTGTTTTTT | CASSQDSRSSFVGELFF
TRBJ2-3 | TRBD1 | few | TRBV20-1 | TGCAGTGCTATGGGACAGAACACAGATACGCAGTATTTT | CSAMGQNTDTQYF
TRBJ2-7 | TRBD2 | NA | TRBV10-3 | TGTGCCATCAGTGAGTCGATGGGACTAGCGGAACGCAGCTCCTACAATGAGCAGTACTTC | CAISESMGLAERSSYNEQYF
TRBJ2-5 | NA | NA | TRBV7-2 | TGTGCCAGCAGCTTTCCGGGATTTGGTGAGCAGTACTTC | CASSFPGFGEQYF
TRBJ2-2 | NA | once | TRBV11-1 | TGTGCCAGCAGCCCTGAGTTGGGGGCCCCCGGGGAGCTGTTTTTT | CASSPELGAPGELFF
TRBJ2-7 | NA | NA | TRBV6-5 | TGTGCCAGCAGTTTAGGAGGGCCATCGAACGAGCAGTACTTC | CASSLGGPSNEQYF
TRBJ2-1 | NA | NA | TRBV20-1 | TGCAGTGCTAGAGCGAACGGGAAACCTAACCTTTACAATGAGCAGTTCTTC | CSARANGKPNLYNEQFF
TRBJ2-3 | NA | NA | TRBV2 | TGTGCCAGCAGTGGGGGGACCGGTATGGCGGCTCTTAGCACAGATACGCAGTATTTT | CASSGGTGMAALSTDTQYF
TRBJ1-2 | NA | few | TRBV7-9 | TGTGCCAGCACCCCGTTTGGGGGCTCCTATGGCTACACCTTC | CASTPFGGSYGYTF
TRBJ2-7 | NA | NA | TRBV18 | TGTGCCAGCTCACCTAGTTTAGCCGGGTCTAACTACGAGCAGTACTTC | CASSPSLAGSNYEQYF
TRBJ2-7 | NA | NA | TRBV11-2 | TGTGCCAGCAGCTTCCAACCCTCCTACGAGCAGTACTTC | CASSFQPSYEQYF
TRBJ2-7 | TRBD1 | NA | TRBV6-1 | TGTGCCAGCAGTGAGGGACAGGGGTATGGTCAGTACTTC | CASSEGQGYGQYF
TRBJ2-1 | NA | NA | TRBV6-2/TRBV6-3 | TGTGCCAGCAGCCGCGGAGAGGGAGCAGGCAATGAGCAGTTCTTC | CASSRGEGAGNEQFF
TRBJ2-7 | TRBD1 | NA | TRBV9 | TGTGCCAGCAGCCCCGCGGACAGGGGTTTCGGGGAGCAGTACTTC | CASSPADRGFGEQYF
TRBJ2-7 | TRBD2 | NA | TRBV20-1 | TGCAGTGCTAGATCCCCCGGGGGGGCAACATTTTACGAGCAGTACTTC | CSARSPGGATFYEQYF
TRBJ2-1 | NA | NA | TRBV5-1 | TGCGCCAGCAGCTTGGGTTCCAGCGGCAGCACGTTGGAGCAGTTCTTC | CASSLGSSGSTLEQFF
TRBJ2-7 | NA | NA | TRBV2 | TGTGCCAGCAGTGACAGTAAGGGGACCTCCTACGAGCAGTACTTC | CASSDSKGTSYEQYF
TRBJ1-6 | NA | NA | TRBV2 | TGTGCCAGCAGCTGGACGGTACAAGATTCACCCCTCCACTTT | CASSWTVQDSPLHF
TRBJ1-2 | TRBD1 | NA | TRBV7-2 | TGTGCCAGCAGCTTAGTCGGACAGGGGCATCTGGGTGGCTACACCTTC | CASSLVGQGHLGGYTF
TRBJ1-2 | NA | NA | TRBV27 | TGTGCCAGCAGTTTGGGCTCAGCCGGAGGCTACACCTTC | CASSLGSAGGYTF
TRBJ1-1 | NA | few | TRBV10-3 | TGTGCCATCAGTGGGGAGAGGACCTCTGAAGCTTTCTTT | CAISGERTSEAFF
TRBJ2-3 | NA | NA | TRBV6-5 | TGTGCCAGCAGTTACAGAATGGGAGATACGCAGTATTTT | CASSYRMGDTQYF
TRBJ2-7 | TRBD2 | NA | TRBV20-1 | TGCAGTGCTATGGACCAAGGGACTAGCGGGACCTACGAGCAGTACTTC | CSAMDQGTSGTYEQYF
TRBJ2-3 | TRBD2 | NA | TRBV9 | TGTGCCAGCAGCGATTCGGCCTTGGGACTAGCGGGCCCAGATACGCAGTATTTT | CASSDSALGLAGPDTQYF
TRBJ2-7 | TRBD1 | few | TRBV6-2/TRBV6-3 | TGTGCCAGCAGTTACCGGGACAGGGGATTCTACGAGCAGTACTTC | CASSYRDRGFYEQYF
TRBJ2-7 | NA | NA | TRBV4-1 | TGCGCCAGCAGCCAAATTCCCGGCTCCTACGAGCAGTACTTC | CASSQIPGSYEQYF
TRBJ2-2 | NA | many | TRBV9 | TGTGCCAGCCGAGGGAACACCGGGGAGCTGTTTTTT | CASRGNTGELFF
TRBJ2-1 | TRBD2 | NA | TRBV11-2 | TGTGCCAGCTACAGACTAGCGGGATCTCCCGACAATGAGCAGTTCTTC | CASYRLAGSPDNEQFF
TRBJ1-2 | NA | many | TRBV29-1 | TGCAGCGTTGAAGTCCAAGGACAGAACTATGGCTACACCTTC | CSVEVQGQNYGYTF
TRBJ2-7 | TRBD1 | many | TRBV6-5 | TGTGCCAGCAGTTACGGGACAGGCTACGAGCAGTACTTC | CASSYGTGYEQYF
TRBJ2-7 | NA | NA | TRBV2 | TGTGCCAGCAGGAAGGGACATGTCCACGAGCAGTACTTC | CASRKGHVHEQYF
TRBJ2-6 | NA | NA | TRBV5-1 | TGCGCCAGCAGCGCAGGGGGGACTGGGGCCAACGTCCTGACTTTC | CASSAGGTGANVLTF
TRBJ2-5 | NA | NA | TRBV7-9 | TGTGCCAGCAGCCCGGGGGACAGCCCAGCGGAGACCCAGTACTTC | CASSPGDSPAETQYF
TRBJ1-1 | NA | few | TRBV28 | TGTGCCAGCAGTTTTAGGGGCACCGCTGAAGCTTTCTTT | CASSFRGTAEAFF
TRBJ2-2 | NA | NA | TRBV2 | TGTGCCAGCAGTATCTCCACCGGGGAGCTGTTTTTT | CASSISTGELFF
TRBJ1-5 | NA | many | TRBV2 | TGTGCCAGCAGTGAAGACAGCTACAATCAGCCCCAGCATTTT | CASSEDSYNQPQHF
TRBJ2-7 | TRBD1 | NA | TRBV10-3 | TGTGCCATCAGCGAGACAGGGCTCTCCTACGAGCGGTACTTC | CAISETGLSYERYF
TRBJ2-1 | NA | few | TRBV7-9 | TGTGCCAGCAGCTTAGCCTTTGGACCGGAGTACAATGAGCAGTTCTTC | CASSLAFGPEYNEQFF
TRBJ2-1 | TRBD1 | NA | TRBV7-9 | TGTGCCAGCAATCGGGGGGAGGGACAGGGCCGTTACAATGAGCAGTTCTTC | CASNRGEGQGRYNEQFF
TRBJ2-3 | TRBD2 | NA | TRBV3-1 | TGTGCCAGCAGCCAGACTAGCGGGAATAGAGATACGCAGTATTTT | CASSQTSGNRDTQYF
TRBJ2-3 | NA | NA | TRBV2 | TGTGCCAGCCAGACAGATCCCACTAGGATCACAGATACGCAGTATTTT | CASQTDPTRITDTQYF
TRBJ2-7 | NA | NA | TRBV12-3/TRBV12-4 | TGTGCCACTTCCGGGACCCCCGCCTACGAGCAGTACTTC | CATSGTPAYEQYF
TRBJ2-7 | NA | NA | TRBV27 | TGTGCCAGCGGACGAGCGGCAACATACGAGCAGTACTTC | CASGRAATYEQYF
TRBJ1-1 | TRBD1 | few | TRBV6-1 | TGTGCCAGCAGTGAAGCTGGCAGGGGGCAGGGTGAAGCTTTCTTT | CASSEAGRGQGEAFF
TRBJ2-1 | NA | few | TRBV21-1 | TGTGCCAGCAGGGACAGGGTAGGGGTCAATGAGCAGTTCTTC | CASRDRVGVNEQFF